This section outlines one TCR beta chain sequence together with its context. This clone was seen a few times. Its antigen remains unidentified. It has no much larger one-base neighbor in the sample; base qualities were not kept. The immunoSEQ v3 hsTCRB kit was used to amplify TCR beta CDR3 regions from genomic DNA through bias-controlled multiplex PCR. TCR libraries were sequenced on an Illumina NextSeq 500 to approximately 2 million read pairs for survey level or roughly 4.5-6 million for deep level. As for the original processing: Clonality was reported by immunoSEQ Analyzer software, which also assigned V, D and J genes and filtered out non-productive sequences. To compare repertoires between infused TIL and blood, productive Simpson clonality was used along with the Morisita overlap index of productive TRB rearrangements. The table was pulled from immuneACCESS by TCRdb, which kept in-frame rearrangements only. Such tables lose some clones; where checked, under half of the loss comes from unresolved V genes, and the rest has no known cause. That table furnishes V, J and clone size, whereas the DNA furnished D and trimming. Recorded for this sample are 45,000 to 60,000 clones; about two thirds of them occurred a single time. Jointly, the top ten make up approximately 5.6% of the sample.

This entry comes from a study of TIL therapy for anti-PD-1-resistant metastatic lung cancer (dated by TCRdb to the early 2020s). Regarding the complete study: Enrolled patients had a median age of around 56 years (range about 38-85) and a median tumor PD-L1 proportion score of approximately 6%. Most of the cohort had lung adenocarcinoma, a handful of tumors were EGFR-mutant and two were ALK-rearranged, and half of the patients were current or former smokers. A median non-synonymous tumor mutation burden of over 1.2 mutations per megabase was determined across the cohort by whole-exome sequencing. Clonotypes were tracked across tumor, expanded TIL product and serial blood samples by T cell receptor beta sequencing of tumor and peripheral blood. Here is what the overall study found, with its caveats: Clonal turnover during TIL culture was high, and many clones enriched in the product were not detected in the baseline tumor, suggesting clonal contraction instead of faithful expansion. The study protocol defined all tumor marker inferences as exploratory. Higher clonality and lower diversity were observed in expanded TIL cultures than in baseline intratumoral T cells (median clonality around 5.7% vs 31%, p < 0.0001). Because the cohort was highly selected, with more treatment-naive, never-smoker and oncogene-addicted patients than is typical, generalizability is limited.

Based on the germline V gene, the CDR1 and CDR2 sequences are SGDLS and YYNGEE. Trimming takes 7 bases from V and 2 bases from J, and the germline ends sit 15 bases apart. The CDR3 runs 14 residues from the cysteine to the phenylalanine. The retained sequence is limited to the CDR3, 42 bases, with the frame set at the first base. The time point label corresponds to: pre-treatment sample, taken before nivolumab and TIL therapy. The baseline tumor samples were excised metastases, mostly pleural nodules or supraclavicular lymph nodes, taken from the same resection that was used to grow TIL. Tumors were harvested prior to any PD-1/PD-L1 blockade, after which nivolumab was administered to patients, and lymphodepletion, expanded TIL infusion and IL-2 were given to patients who progressed. A phase I trial run at two centers enrolled adults with stage 4 NSCLC between October 2017 and early 2020. Samples were obtained from a single-arm, open-label phase I trial in which tumor-infiltrating lymphocyte therapy with nivolumab was evaluated in advanced non-small cell lung cancer. Parts of each resected tumor were snap-frozen in liquid nitrogen and kept at -80 degrees C. Using laser-capture macrodissection, tumor regions of interest were selected on H&E sections, then pulverized into approximately 16 mg aliquots and extracted using Qiagen Allprep kits.

The chain is assembled from TRBV9 and TRBJ1-1; matching of 5 bases hints at TRBD1 as the D gene. Sequenced here: tumor tissue, sampled at baseline. The origin of this receptor is a person between 30 and 79 years old with non-small cell lung cancer. The nucleotide sequence reads as follows: TGTGCCAGCGCCTCCAGGACAAAAAACACTGAAGCTTTCTTT. The translation is CASASRTKNTEAFF.